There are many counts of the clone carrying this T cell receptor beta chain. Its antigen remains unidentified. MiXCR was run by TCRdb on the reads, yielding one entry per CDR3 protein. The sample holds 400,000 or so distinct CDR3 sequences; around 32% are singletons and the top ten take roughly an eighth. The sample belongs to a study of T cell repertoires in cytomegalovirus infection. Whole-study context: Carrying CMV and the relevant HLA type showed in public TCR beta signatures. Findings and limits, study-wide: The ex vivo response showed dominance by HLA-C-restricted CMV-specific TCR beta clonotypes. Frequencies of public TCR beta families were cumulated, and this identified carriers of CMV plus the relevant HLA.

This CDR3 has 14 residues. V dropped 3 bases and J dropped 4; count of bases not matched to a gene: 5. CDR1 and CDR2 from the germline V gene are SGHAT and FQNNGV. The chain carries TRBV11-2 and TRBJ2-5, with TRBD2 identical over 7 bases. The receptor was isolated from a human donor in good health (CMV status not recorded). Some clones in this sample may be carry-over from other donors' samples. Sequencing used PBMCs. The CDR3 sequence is CASSLGGLLETQYF. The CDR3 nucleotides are TGTGCCAGCAGCTTGGGAGGGCTCTTAGAGACCCAGTACTTC.